This T cell receptor (beta chain) was captured by sequencing in a study of T cells in Graves' hyperthyroidism and ophthalmopathy. Study conclusions and caveats: Among clonotypes expanded in thyroid above 0.001, most were also found in blood. The authors' 13 V-J model separated ophthalmopathy from stable hyperthyroidism.

Details on this clonotype: Its specificity is unknown.

Amplification targeted TCR beta CDR3 regions from RNA transcripts. First-round RT-PCR with HTBI primers amplified the TCR CDR3 region. In TCRdb, the multiplex PCR reads were re-called with MiXCR into one record per CDR3 protein. The sample has 450,000 to 700,000 distinct CDR3 sequences, roughly 46% seen once. V was clipped by 5 bases and J by 7 bases; unmatched bases: 8. This CDR3 region has 14 residues. The germline gives CDR1 DFQATT, CDR2 SNEGSKA (reference sequence). Thyroid ultrasound, orbital computed tomography, clinical symptoms, and serum thyroxine and TRAb underpinned diagnoses. This sequence originates from an adult woman with Graves' disease, either hyperthyroidism or ophthalmopathy (not recorded which). Input material: peripheral blood or thyroid tissue (not recorded which). The chain is built from TRBV20-1 and TRBJ1-6, with 7 positions matching TRBD1. CDR3 bases: TGCAGTGCTTTGAGGGGGCAGGAGAATTCACCCCTCCACTTT. Protein sequence: CSALRGQENSPLHF.